Included here is one TCR beta chain sequence, with context. This clonotype has at least ten counts. The antigen it binds to is not known. Base qualities were left out, and no much larger clone turns up one base away. The data belong to a study of T cells in Graves' hyperthyroidism and ophthalmopathy (dated by TCRdb to 2018 to 2020). In the study overall: Peripheral blood was collected at initial diagnosis, before any treatment. In more than 5 Graves' hyperthyroidism patients, the study also compared T-cell repertoires from thyroid tissue with T-cell repertoires from blood. Prospective prediction of ophthalmopathy was tested in an independent validation cohort consisting of 18 to 20 hyperthyroidism patients and approximately 16 patients who later progressed to ophthalmopathy. The paper describes TCR Vbeta CDR3 sequencing of some 130 peripheral blood samples, made up of 43 ophthalmopathy patients, approximately 73 hyperthyroidism patients and about 17 progressor patients. Following sampling, methimazole starting at 30 mg daily was given to hyperthyroidism patients, and high-dose intravenous methylprednisolone was given to ophthalmopathy patients. To identify TCR V-J signatures that set the groups apart, the researchers used a discovery cohort of 90 to 100 patients, made up of under 45 with Graves' ophthalmopathy and 57 with stable Graves' hyperthyroidism. The roughly 99 discovery patients were divided at random into training and test sets in a 7:3 ratio.

The TCR beta CDR3 regions were amplified from RNA transcripts. The TCR CDR3 was subjected to a first round of RT-PCR using the HTBI primer set and the Qiagen OneStep RT-PCR kit. Libraries were constructed in a second round of multiplex PCR, after which size selection and purification were carried out. Sequencing of the libraries was done on an Illumina HiSeq2000 using paired-end 100 bp reads. The authors' pipeline ran thus. SOAPnuke was used to process the raw data, throwing out any read that contained adapters or uncalled bases, had a mean Phred below 15, or lacked an exact constant-primer or identifier match. COPE v1.2.5 was used to merge the high-quality paired reads, and each unique nucleotide sequence was defined as a clonotype. MiTCR v1.1 was used to align clonotypes to the IMGT TRBV, TRBD and TRBJ reference segments. The analysis was restricted to V-J combinations with a frequency above 0.0001, which together covered 99% to 99.2% of the repertoires. A TCS score was defined as the ratio of F50 (clonal expansion) to E x V (chaos), with BLOSUM62-based TCRdist applied between CDR3 peptides within each V-J. Welch's t-statistics and random forest reduced 514 V-J features to 10 to 15, which were used in a naive Bayes classifier (R e1071). The public reads were reprocessed in TCRdb via fastp at Q25 and MiXCR, keeping in-frame beta chains. CDR3 protein sequences are deduplicated, and each keeps its most common genes and DNA. In this record, the V and J calls reflect TCRdb's handling and not the investigators' own analysis. The sample includes hundreds of thousands of distinct CDR3 sequences, with roughly 14% observed a single time. About 13% of the sample belongs to the ten largest clones.

Moderately to severely active disease, a Clinical Activity Score of at least 3, a NOSPECS grade of at least 4, and a duration under 3 months were present in ophthalmopathy patients. Any patient with an uncontrolled infection, another autoimmune disease, pregnancy or lactation was excluded. Diagnoses were based on clinical symptoms, serum thyroxine and TRAb, thyroid ultrasound and orbital computed tomography. PBMCs were isolated from 7.5 to 10 ml of fresh peripheral blood by Ficoll-Paque density gradient centrifugation. Trizol reagent was used to extract total RNA, and RNA quality was then checked on an Agilent 2100 Bioanalyzer. The V end gives up 3 bases and the J end 11 bases, leaving 4 bases in the junction not matched to a gene. CDR1 is given as LGHDT and CDR2 as YNNKEL, both from the germline V gene (reference sequence). The CDR3 holds 13 amino acids from the cysteine to the phenylalanine. Only the CDR3 portion is preserved as DNA: 39 bases, with reading frame beginning at the first base.

What the study reported, not specific to this receptor: In validation, the model predicted progression to ophthalmopathy a median of roughly 6.2 months before onset, with roughly 70% sensitivity and 72.22% specificity. A 13 V-J signature model separated ophthalmopathy from stable hyperthyroidism, with 87.88% sensitivity and roughly 81% specificity in cross-validation and 80%/75% in testing. Sample size was not statistically predetermined, and investigators were not blinded to group allocation. Most expanded thyroid clonotypes (frequency above 0.001) were also detected in blood, suggesting blood repertoires may reflect thyroid immune responses.

This TCR came from a man aged 18 to 29 with Graves' ophthalmopathy. The chain employs TRBV3-1 and TRBJ1-6; a stretch of 7 junction bases matches TRBD1. The specimen sequenced was blood. At the DNA level, the sequence is TGTGCCAGCAGCCAGGGACAGCTGACACCCCTCCACTTT. This translates into CASSQGQLTPLHF.